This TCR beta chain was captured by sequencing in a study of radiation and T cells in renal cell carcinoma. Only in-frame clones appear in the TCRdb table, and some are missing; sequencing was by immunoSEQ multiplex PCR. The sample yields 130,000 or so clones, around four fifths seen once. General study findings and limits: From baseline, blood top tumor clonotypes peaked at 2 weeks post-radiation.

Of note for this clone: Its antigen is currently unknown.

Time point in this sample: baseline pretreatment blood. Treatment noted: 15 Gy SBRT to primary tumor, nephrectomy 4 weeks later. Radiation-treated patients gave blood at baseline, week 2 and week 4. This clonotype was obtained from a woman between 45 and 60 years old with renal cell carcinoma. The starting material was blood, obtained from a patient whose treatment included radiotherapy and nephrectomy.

The CDR3 DNA reads TGTGCCAGTGAGGGGACAGGGGGCTTCGAGCAGTACTTC. It specifies CASEGTGGFEQYF. The chain recombines TRBV19 with TRBJ2-7; 12 bases match TRBD1. Per the germline V gene, CDR1 is LNHDA and CDR2 is SQIVND (reference sequence). J was trimmed by 6 bases and V by 8 bases; bases with no gene match: 5. This CDR3 region has 13 residues.